These T cell receptor beta chains were read from a single sample in a study of CD8+CD57+ T cells in acquired aplastic anemia. TCRdb processed the reads anew with MiXCR; each CDR3 protein has one entry. The table lists about 160,000 distinct CDR3 sequences, roughly 40% of them singletons, with 0.8% to 1.1% in the top ten. Sequencing was carried out using sorted CD4+, CD8+, or CD8+CD57+ T cells (not recorded which) from PBMCs. All receptors derive from a human donor in good health. Both conserved end residues are part of each CDR3. Fields, in order: clone size, V gene, J gene, D gene, CDR3 DNA, CDR3 protein. D genes are given only for firm matches. Where a row states a size, it is once, few, many or the class of an expanded clone; other rows omit it.

many	TRBV12-3/TRBV12-4	TRBJ1-6	.	TGTGCCAGCAGTTTTTTAGGGGGTGATAATTCACCCCTCCACTTT	CASSFLGGDNSPLHF
.	TRBV30	TRBJ2-7	TRBD1	TGTGCCTGGAGTGGGGACAGGGGCTACGAGCAGTGCTTC	CAWSGDRGYEQCF
.	TRBV5-4	TRBJ1-6	.	TGTGCCAGCAGCTTGGGAGGCAGGGTCAGCTCCTATAATTCACCCCTCCACTTT	CASSLGGRVSSYNSPLHF
.	TRBV3-1	TRBJ2-7	TRBD1	TGTGCCAGCAGCTACCGGGACAGGGGAGGATACGAGCAGTACTTC	CASSYRDRGGYEQYF
many	TRBV29-1	TRBJ2-3	TRBD2	TGCAGCGCTCGACTCACTAGCGGGAGGGCCCTCGCGTTCGCTACGCAGTATTTT	CSARLTSGRALAFATQYF
.	TRBV15	TRBJ2-5	.	TGTGCCACCAGCAGAGATCCCCACCCAACGGAGACCCAGTACTTC	CATSRDPHPTETQYF
.	TRBV28	TRBJ1-4	TRBD1	TGTGCCTTCGAGGACAGGGCTAATGAAAAACTGTTTTTT	CAFEDRANEKLFF
many	TRBV7-2	TRBJ1-1	TRBD1	TGTGCCAGCAGCTTTTCGCGCGGACAGGGGAACACTGAAGCTTTCTTT	CASSFSRGQGNTEAFF
.	TRBV15	TRBJ2-7	TRBD1	TGTGCCACCAGCAGAGAAAGCCAGGGGGCAGGGCGCTACGAGCAGTACTTC	CATSRESQGAGRYEQYF
.	TRBV20-1	TRBJ2-7	.	TGCAGTGCCACGGACTCCACCGAGCAGTACTTC	CSATDSTEQYF
many	TRBV7-6	TRBJ2-2	.	TGTGCCAGCAGCTTACCCGGCCTAGTACGGATAAACACCGGGGAGCTGTTTTTT	CASSLPGLVRINTGELFF
.	TRBV2	TRBJ1-1	.	TGTGCCAGCATGACAGACGCAGCGAACACTGAAGCTTTCTTT	CASMTDAANTEAFF
many	TRBV5-1	TRBJ2-3	TRBD2	TGCGCCAGCAGCTGGTCGGGGGGAGATACGCAGTATTTT	CASSWSGGDTQYF
many	TRBV5-1	TRBJ2-1	.	TGCGCCAGCAGCTCGGGACAAAACAATGAGCAGTTCTTC	CASSSGQNNEQFF
many	TRBV5-6	TRBJ1-2	.	TGTGCCAGCAGCTTGAATGGCTATGGCTACACCTTC	CASSLNGYGYTF
many	TRBV29-1	TRBJ2-3	TRBD2	TGCAGCGGGACTAGCTACACAGATACGCAGTATTTT	CSGTSYTDTQYF
many	TRBV5-1	TRBJ2-5	.	TGCGCCAGCAGCTTGGTCGGCAGTGGCCAAGAGACCCAGTACTTC	CASSLVGSGQETQYF
many	TRBV25-1	TRBJ1-5	.	TGTGCCAGCAGTACAGGGTTCAATCAGCCCCAGCATTTT	CASSTGFNQPQHF
.	TRBV19	TRBJ1-4	TRBD1	TGTGCCAGTGCAGGGGGAAAACTGTTTTTT	CASAGGKLFF
few	TRBV7-8	TRBJ2-1	.	TGTGCCAGCAGCCCACTAGTCAATGAGCAGTTCTTC	CASSPLVNEQFF
many	TRBV6-1	TRBJ2-1	TRBD2	TGTGCCAGCAGTATGAGCGGGGGCTGGCCCAATGAGCAGTTCTTC	CASSMSGGWPNEQFF
many	TRBV15	TRBJ1-3	TRBD1	TGTGCCACCACACCGGGCGACAGGGTCGGAAACACCATATATTTT	CATTPGDRVGNTIYF
many	TRBV9	TRBJ2-3	TRBD2	TGTGCCAGCAGCGTAGCGGGGGGGGACGGTACGCAGTATTTT	CASSVAGGDGTQYF
many	TRBV10-3	TRBJ2-1	TRBD1	TGTGCCATCAGTGAGGACAGGGGACAAAGGGATGAGCAGTTCTTC	CAISEDRGQRDEQFF